These T cell receptor beta chains were read from a single sample in a study of T cells after yellow fever vaccination. TCRdb called the 5' RACE reads again in MiXCR, with one record for every CDR3 protein. The sample has some 320,000 distinct CDR3 sequences; more than 8.5% are singletons. The sample here was PBMCs, taken on the day of the first yellow fever vaccination. The source of these receptors is a young man who received the YFV17D yellow fever vaccine. Each CDR3 is given with its conserved first and last residue. The D gene is left open where the match is weak. Expanded clones get a size class; other rows say once, few or many, or leave the size out.

len: 17; j_gene: TRBJ2-6; v_gene: TRBV5-6; d_gene: TRBD1; abundance: -; CDR3nt: TGTGCCAGCAGCCCAAGACAGGGGGTCTCTGGGGCCAACGTCCTGACTTTC; CDR3aa: CASSPRQGVSGANVLTF
len: 12; j_gene: TRBJ1-1; v_gene: TRBV19; d_gene: -; abundance: -; CDR3nt: TGTGCCAGTAGTATGAGTGGGACTGAAGCTTTCTTT; CDR3aa: CASSMSGTEAFF
len: 15; j_gene: TRBJ2-7; v_gene: TRBV7-8; d_gene: -; abundance: -; CDR3nt: TGTGCCAGCAGCTTAGTCTCCCAGCTTTCCTACGAGCAGTACTTC; CDR3aa: CASSLVSQLSYEQYF
len: 15; j_gene: TRBJ2-3; v_gene: TRBV12-3/TRBV12-4; d_gene: -; abundance: -; CDR3nt: TGTGCCAGCAGTTCACTAGTAAGGGTCACAGATACGCAGTATTTT; CDR3aa: CASSSLVRVTDTQYF
len: 17; j_gene: TRBJ1-1; v_gene: TRBV10-3; d_gene: -; abundance: -; CDR3nt: TGTGCCATCAGTGAAAATCTGAGGGGCCTCATGAACACTGAAGCTTTCTTT; CDR3aa: CAISENLRGLMNTEAFF
len: 12; j_gene: TRBJ1-2; v_gene: TRBV30; d_gene: -; abundance: few; CDR3nt: TGTGCCTGGAGCGATGACTTCTATGGCTACACCTTC; CDR3aa: CAWSDDFYGYTF
len: 16; j_gene: TRBJ2-1; v_gene: TRBV12-3/TRBV12-4; d_gene: TRBD1; abundance: few; CDR3nt: TGTGCCAGCAGTCCCTCAGACAGGGCCTCCTACAATGAGCAGTTCTTC; CDR3aa: CASSPSDRASYNEQFF
len: 14; j_gene: TRBJ1-6; v_gene: TRBV12-3/TRBV12-4; d_gene: TRBD1; abundance: few; CDR3nt: TGTGCCAGCAGTTTGGGACAGAATCGGTTACCCCTCCACTTT; CDR3aa: CASSLGQNRLPLHF
len: 14; j_gene: TRBJ1-5; v_gene: TRBV19; d_gene: -; abundance: -; CDR3nt: TGTGCCAGTAGTGTCCACAGGGCCAATCAGCCCCAGCATTTT; CDR3aa: CASSVHRANQPQHF
len: 15; j_gene: TRBJ1-2; v_gene: TRBV14; d_gene: -; abundance: few; CDR3nt: TGTGCCAGCAGCCAAATCGTTGGACAGCCCTATGGCTACACCTTC; CDR3aa: CASSQIVGQPYGYTF
len: 12; j_gene: TRBJ1-2; v_gene: TRBV27; d_gene: -; abundance: few; CDR3nt: TGTGCCAGCAGTCACCCATATGATGGCTACACCTTC; CDR3aa: CASSHPYDGYTF
len: 14; j_gene: TRBJ2-5; v_gene: TRBV14; d_gene: -; abundance: -; CDR3nt: TGTGCCAGCAGCCAACGGAGGGGTTTGGAGACCCAGTACTTC; CDR3aa: CASSQRRGLETQYF
len: 13; j_gene: TRBJ1-2; v_gene: TRBV6-2/TRBV6-3; d_gene: -; abundance: -; CDR3nt: TGTGCCAGCAGCGTAAAAGCGACCTATGGCTACACCTTC; CDR3aa: CASSVKATYGYTF
len: 13; j_gene: TRBJ1-1; v_gene: TRBV29-1; d_gene: TRBD1; abundance: few; CDR3nt: TGCAGCGTTGTCCGGGACAGGAACACTGAAGCTTTCTTT; CDR3aa: CSVVRDRNTEAFF
len: 13; j_gene: TRBJ2-5; v_gene: TRBV29-1; d_gene: TRBD1; abundance: few; CDR3nt: TGCAGCGTCCTCGACAGGGTTGCTTCAACCCAGTACTTC; CDR3aa: CSVLDRVASTQYF
len: 15; j_gene: TRBJ2-7; v_gene: TRBV12-3/TRBV12-4; d_gene: TRBD1; abundance: few; CDR3nt: TGTGCCAGCAGTTTAAGGGACAGGGGTGGCCACGAGCAGTACTTC; CDR3aa: CASSLRDRGGHEQYF
len: 14; j_gene: TRBJ1-2; v_gene: TRBV5-5; d_gene: -; abundance: -; CDR3nt: TGTGCCAGCAGCCCCCAGCAGGGCGACTATGGCTACACCTTC; CDR3aa: CASSPQQGDYGYTF
len: 13; j_gene: TRBJ2-2; v_gene: TRBV7-2; d_gene: -; abundance: -; CDR3nt: TGTGCCAGCAGATTTACAGGCACCGGGGAGCTGTTTTTT; CDR3aa: CASRFTGTGELFF
len: 14; j_gene: TRBJ1-2; v_gene: TRBV20-1; d_gene: -; abundance: -; CDR3nt: TGCAGTGCTAGAAGACGGGGGCCTAACTATGGCTACACCTTC; CDR3aa: CSARRRGPNYGYTF
len: 15; j_gene: TRBJ2-3; v_gene: TRBV18; d_gene: -; abundance: few; CDR3nt: TGTGCCACAGCCCAAACCTCTGGGTTGAGGAATACGCAGTATTTT; CDR3aa: CATAQTSGLRNTQYF
len: 12; j_gene: TRBJ2-2; v_gene: TRBV10-3; d_gene: -; abundance: many; CDR3nt: TGTGCCACGGGAACCCTCACCGGGGAGCTGTTTTTT; CDR3aa: CATGTLTGELFF
len: 13; j_gene: TRBJ1-1; v_gene: TRBV12-3/TRBV12-4; d_gene: -; abundance: -; CDR3nt: TGTGCCAGCAGTTTGGGCAGTCGGACTGAAGCTTTCTTT; CDR3aa: CASSLGSRTEAFF
len: 9; j_gene: TRBJ2-7; v_gene: TRBV20-1; d_gene: -; abundance: few; CDR3nt: TGCAGAGCCCACTACGAGCAGTACTTC; CDR3aa: CRAHYEQYF
len: 15; j_gene: TRBJ2-5; v_gene: TRBV5-8; d_gene: -; abundance: -; CDR3nt: TGTGCCAGCAGCTTCTCCGGGACTTACCAAGAGACCCAGTACTTC; CDR3aa: CASSFSGTYQETQYF
len: 11; j_gene: TRBJ2-3; v_gene: TRBV14; d_gene: -; abundance: -; CDR3nt: TGTGCCAGCAGCCAACACCGGGACCTGGATTTT; CDR3aa: CASSQHRDLDF
len: 12; j_gene: TRBJ1-4; v_gene: TRBV25-1; d_gene: -; abundance: few; CDR3nt: TGTGCCAGCAGTGGGCTTAATGAAAAACTGTTTTTT; CDR3aa: CASSGLNEKLFF
len: 19; j_gene: TRBJ2-2; v_gene: TRBV21-1; d_gene: -; abundance: -; CDR3nt: TGTGCCAGCAGCAAACCTACGAGCGCCAGCTCCACGAACACCGGGGAGCTGTTTTTT; CDR3aa: CASSKPTSASSTNTGELFF
len: 14; j_gene: TRBJ2-5; v_gene: TRBV6-5; d_gene: -; abundance: -; CDR3nt: TGTGCCAGCAGTTACTACGGAGGGGGTGAGACCCAGTACTTC; CDR3aa: CASSYYGGGETQYF
len: 16; j_gene: TRBJ2-3; v_gene: TRBV7-2; d_gene: TRBD1; abundance: many; CDR3nt: TGTGCCAGCAGCTTAGGGGCAGGGGGTGGCACAGATACGCAGTATTTT; CDR3aa: CASSLGAGGGTDTQYF
len: 19; j_gene: TRBJ2-4; v_gene: TRBV11-2; d_gene: -; abundance: -; CDR3nt: TGTGCCAGCAGCTTTCGTCAGGGGAAGGGGGGGGTGGCCAAAAACATTCAGTACTTC; CDR3aa: CASSFRQGKGGVAKNIQYF
len: 15; j_gene: TRBJ2-2; v_gene: TRBV28; d_gene: -; abundance: -; CDR3nt: TGTGCCAGCAGCCCAATAACAGCGAACACCGGGGAGCTGTTTTTT; CDR3aa: CASSPITANTGELFF
len: 14; j_gene: TRBJ1-2; v_gene: TRBV14; d_gene: -; abundance: -; CDR3nt: TGTGCCAGCAGCCCTGGGGGGGGAGTGAATGGCTACACCTTC; CDR3aa: CASSPGGGVNGYTF
len: 14; j_gene: TRBJ1-1; v_gene: TRBV5-1; d_gene: TRBD1; abundance: -; CDR3nt: TGCGCCAGCAGCTTGGACCCGGGGACAGCAGAAGCTTTCTTT; CDR3aa: CASSLDPGTAEAFF